The 25 T cell receptor beta chains given below trace back to one sample, sequenced in a study of T-cell memory formation after mild COVID-19. From the 5' RACE reads, TCRdb called clonotypes with MiXCR, one entry per CDR3 protein. The repertoire includes approximately 100,000 distinct CDR3 sequences, 11% of them detected once, and 40% sits in the top ten. Sequencing was done on a sample of PBMCs or a T cell subset sorted from them (not recorded which). These receptors originate from a man between 18 and 35 years old who had mild COVID-19 (a few samples of this study predate the infection). Cell type and time point are not known.

In its sample, this clonotype was seen many times. The V call is TRBV4-1, the J call TRBJ2-1; the D gene could be TRBD1 or TRBD2 (6 bases each). CDR1 and CDR2 (germline): MGHRA, YSYEKL. The CDR3 sequence is 13 residues long. V lost 5 bases and J lost 8, with 13 bases in between. CDR3 in amino acids: CASSERGGYEQFF. The CDR3 DNA sequence: TGCGCCAGCAGCGAACGAGGGGGGTATGAGCAGTTCTTC.

This clonotype was detected a few times. The gene calls are TRBV4-1 and TRBJ2-6, with TRBD1 matching over 10 bases. Unmatched junction bases numbered 2, after V lost 6 bases and J lost 0 bases. CDR3 length: 16 amino acids. CDR1 is MGHRA, CDR2 YSYEKL, per germline. CDR3 sequence reads: CASRGQGFSGANVLTF. The CDR3 DNA reads as TGCGCCAGCAGGGGACAGGGGTTCTCTGGGGCCAACGTCCTGACTTTC.

This clonotype was counted between two and nine times. J is TRBJ2-3 and V is TRBV7-9; D is possibly TRBD2 (6 bases). CDR3 length equals 20 residues. Per germline, CDR1 SEHNR and CDR2 FQNEAQ (reference sequence). Trimming cost V 6 bases and J 2 bases, with 30 bases left between them. The CDR3 protein is CASRGTRGGRNLVLTDTQYF. The CDR3 DNA follows: TGTGCCAGCAGGGGGACGCGGGGAGGACGCAACCTGGTCCTCACAGATACGCAGTATTTT.

The chain employs TRBV5-8 and TRBJ1-6, with D possibly TRBD1 on 6 matching bases. Trimming pared 6 bases from V and 2 bases from J, leaving 12 bases between. This CDR3 spans 15 amino acids. Looked up from germline, CDR1 is SGHTS and CDR2 is YDEGEE. The DNA for the CDR3 is TGTGCCAGCACCGGGGGCAGGCCCTATAATTCACCCCTCCACTTT. It translates to CASTGGRPYNSPLHF.

This clonotype came up a few times. V is TRBV7-9 and J is TRBJ2-7, with D unresolved. V was shortened by 0 bases and J by 1 base, with 13 bases between the two germline ends. The CDR3 contains 16 residues. The germline gives CDR1 SEHNR, CDR2 FQNEAQ (reference sequence). CDR3 coding DNA: TGTGCCAGCAGCTTAGCGGCAGGTCTCTCTTCCTACGAGCAGTACGTC. Protein: CASSLAAGLSSYEQYV.

This clonotype was found a few times. This chain links TRBV20-1 with TRBJ2-7, with 10 bases identical to TRBD1. There are 15 residues in the CDR3. From germline, CDR1 is DFQATT and CDR2 SNEGSKA (reference sequence). The junction had 4 bases not matched to a gene; V was cut back by 2 bases and J by 0 bases. The CDR3 loop is CSARPGTGASYEQYV. CDR3 coding DNA: TGCAGTGCTAGACCCGGGACAGGGGCCTCCTACGAGCAGTACGTC.

This clonotype turned up a few times. The rearrangement joins TRBV5-1 to TRBJ2-3; TRBD2 matches at 8 bases. The J segment lost 1 base and the V segment lost 0 bases, leaving 4 bases of the junction unmatched. Germline CDR1 and CDR2: SGHRS and YFSETQ. This CDR3 region has 16 residues. Here the CDR3 DNA reads TGCGCCAGCAGCTTGGTGTCGACTAGCGGCACAGATACGCAGTATTTT. Translated, it gives CASSLVSTSGTDTQYF.

V and J are TRBV9 and TRBJ2-1; D gene ambiguous. The ends were cut back, 1 base at V and 6 bases at J, with 11 bases in the middle. This CDR3 region has 14 residues. The germline V gene encodes CDR1 SGDLS and CDR2 YYNGEE. In DNA, the CDR3 is TGTGCCAGCAGCGTATGGACGAAGCCCAATGAGCAGTTCTTC. Amino acids: CASSVWTKPNEQFF.

V gene TRBV20-1 combines with J gene TRBJ1-1; 11 nucleotides line up with TRBD1. The CDR3 is made up of 12 amino acids. Germline CDR1 reads DFQATT; CDR2 reads SNEGSKA (reference sequence). V shed 6 bases, J shed 5 bases, and the junction held 2 bases outside the gene matches. The CDR3 protein is CSAGQGGTEAFF. CDR3 DNA sequence: TGCAGTGCGGGACAGGGGGGTACTGAAGCTTTCTTT.

At least ten counts were recorded for this clonotype. V gene TRBV6-2 or TRBV6-3 combines with J gene TRBJ2-1; D gene ambiguous. The V end lost 4 bases, the J end lost 5 bases, and 6 bases lay between the germline ends. The CDR3 extends over 12 amino acids. CDR1 is MNHEY, CDR2 SVGEGT, per germline. CDR3 amino acids: CASSFLDNEQFF. CDR3 coding DNA: TGTGCCAGCAGTTTTTTGGACAATGAGCAGTTCTTC.

This clonotype was found a few times. This chain uses TRBV7-6 with TRBJ2-7; maybe TRBD2 (6 bases). CDR1 and CDR2 from the germline V gene are SGHVS and FNYEAQ. The CDR3 contains 15 residues. Deletions cut 5 bases from V and 7 bases from J, with 21 bases between. The CDR3 DNA follows: TGTGCCAGCAGCCGGGGCTCGGCCGGCCGGGGGGAGCAGTACTTC. Its translation is CASSRGSAGRGEQYF.

This clonotype is termed medium-sized (0.01 to 0.1%). The V and J genes are TRBV20-1 and TRBJ2-2; 9 bases match TRBD2. The germline V gene encodes CDR1 DFQATT and CDR2 SNEGSKA (reference sequence). CDR3 length: 13 amino acids. With V trimmed by 4 bases and J by 6 bases, 3 bases remained unmatched. The CDR3 region is CSAKRGDPGELFF. CDR3 coding DNA: TGCAGTGCTAAGCGGGGGGACCCCGGGGAGCTGTTTTTT.

This clonotype occurred many times. CDR3 DNA sequence: TGTGCCAGCAGTTACTCCTCAGGCATGAACACTGAAGCTTTCTTT. Its protein is CASSYSSGMNTEAFF. V and J are TRBV6-5 and TRBJ1-1; no reliable D call. The germline V gene has CDR1 MNHEY and CDR2 SVGAGI. V was cut by 0 bases and J by 0 bases, with 8 bases left in between. CDR3 length: 15 residues.

DNA of the CDR3: TGTGCCACCTCTTCGGGGGATAGCAATCAGCCCCAGCATTTT. Amino acid sequence: CATSSGDSNQPQHF. The V and J genes are TRBV24-1 and TRBJ1-5, with D possibly being TRBD1 (5 bases). V lost 9 bases to trimming and J lost 0 bases, with 11 bases between them. The CDR3 spans 14 residues. The germline gives CDR1 KGHDR, CDR2 SFDVKD.

There are a few counts of this clonotype. This chain links TRBV12-3 or TRBV12-4 with TRBJ2-1; no clear D. The CDR3 extends over 11 amino acids. Trimming removed 8 bases from V and 7 bases from J, with 9 bases in between. CDR3 residues: CASGPANEQFF. CDR3 sequence (DNA): TGTGCCAGCGGGCCTGCGAATGAGCAGTTCTTC.

J is TRBJ1-5 and V is TRBV20-1; a weak D match, TRBD1 (6 bases). From germline, CDR1 is DFQATT and CDR2 SNEGSKA (reference sequence). This CDR3 region has 15 residues. V lost 5 bases to trimming and J lost 7 bases, with 21 bases between them. This chain's CDR3 is CSAGPNRASAQPQHF. CDR3 bases: TGCAGTGCTGGCCCGAACAGGGCATCGGCGCAGCCCCAGCATTTT.

V is TRBV6-2 or TRBV6-3 and J is TRBJ2-2, with D perhaps matching TRBD1 (6 bases). The CDR3 has 14 amino acids. CDR1 is MNHEY and CDR2 is SVGEGT in the germline V gene. V dropped 7 bases and J dropped 6 bases, with 15 bases sitting between them. The CDR3 region has the DNA TGTGCCAGCACCCAAACAGGGTTTGCCGGGGAGCTGTTTTTT. Its protein product is CASTQTGFAGELFF.

This chain connects TRBV2 to TRBJ2-7, with D perhaps given as TRBD1 or TRBD2 (5 bases each). Trimming stripped 6 bases from V and 5 bases from J, with 17 bases between. CDR1 is SNHLY, CDR2 FYNNEI, per germline. The CDR3 contains 14 residues. The chain's CDR3 is CASREEVGDHEQYV. CDR3 sequence (DNA): TGTGCCAGCAGGGAGGAAGTGGGGGACCACGAGCAGTACGTC.

This clonotype came up many times. The chain joins TRBV4-3 to TRBJ2-1; D is unresolved. Germline CDR1 LGHNA, CDR2 YSLEER. CDR3 length: 14 residues. V lost 4 bases, J lost 3 bases, and 10 bases lay in between. In nucleotides, the CDR3 is TGCGCCAGCAGCCCCCCCAGCAACTACAATGAGCAGTTCTTC. Its translation: CASSPPSNYNEQFF.

This chain connects TRBV7-8 to TRBJ2-5; a possible D gene is TRBD2 (6 bases). The CDR3 contains 15 residues. Germline V gives CDR1 SGHVS, CDR2 FQNEAQ. V was shortened by 1 base and J by 5 bases, with 14 bases between the two germline ends. CDR3 protein: CASSLGLGGRETQYF. The CDR3, as DNA: TGTGCCAGCAGCTTAGGACTGGGGGGAAGGGAGACCCAGTACTTC.

A few counts support this clonotype. This CDR3 is CASSLYPNTEAFF. The DNA for the CDR3 is TGTGCCAGCAGTTTATACCCGAACACTGAAGCTTTCTTT. The V gene is TRBV27, the J gene TRBJ1-1, with D unclear. Germline V gives CDR1 MNHEY, CDR2 SMNVEV (reference sequence). The ends were cut back, 1 base at V and 1 base at J, with 4 bases in the middle. This CDR3 has 13 residues.

This clonotype was seen a handful of times. V usage is TRBV6-2 or TRBV6-3 and J usage is TRBJ1-6; weak D call: TRBD1 (6 bases). Trimming shortened V by 4 bases and J by 5 bases, and 15 bases separated the two germline ends. The CDR3 is made up of 16 amino acids. Per germline, CDR1 MNHEY and CDR2 SVGEGT. CDR3 DNA: TGTGCCAGCAGTTGGACAGTTACGCCTGATAATTCACCCCTCCACTTT. This gives the protein CASSWTVTPDNSPLHF.

This rearrangement joins TRBV4-3 to TRBJ2-1; 14 positions agree with TRBD2. There are 17 residues in the CDR3. V shed 3 bases and J 7 bases; nucleotides not matched to a gene: 8. The V gene's germline CDR1 is LGHNA and CDR2 YSLEER. CDR3 protein: CASSQTTWTSGGNEQFF. CDR3 nucleotides: TGCGCCAGCAGCCAGACTACTTGGACTAGCGGGGGGAATGAGCAGTTCTTC.

This clonotype came up a few times. The CDR3 sequence: CASSSRSGTLSRSGANVLTF. The CDR3 bases are TGTGCCAGCAGCTCACGCTCAGGGACACTCAGCCGCTCTGGGGCCAACGTCCTGACTTTC. J is TRBJ2-6 and V is TRBV7-9; D is perhaps TRBD1 (6 bases). The V and J ends lost 4 bases and 0 bases respectively, with 22 bases between them. The length of the CDR3 is 20 residues. The germline CDR1 and CDR2 sequences are SEHNR and FQNEAQ (reference sequence). Complete variable domain (other parts from reference TRBV7-9 and TRBJ2-6): DTGVSQNPRHKITKRGQNVTFRCDPISEHNRLYWYRQTLGQGPEFLTYFQNEAQLEKSRLLSDRFSAERPKGSFSTLEIQRTEQGDSAMYLCASSSRSGTLSRSGANVLTFGAGSRLTVL.

This clonotype came up a few times. Its ends do not fully match the called genes, so a read error is possible. The rearrangement uses TRBV4-3 and TRBJ2-5; D might be TRBD1 (6 bases). The CDR3 totals 16 residues. Germline V gene lookup returns CDR1 LGHNA and CDR2 YSLEER. CDR3 in amino acids: CASSQGQLTFGETQYF. CDR3 nucleotide sequence: TGCGCCAGCAGTCAAGGACAGCTCACTTTCGGAGAGACCCAGTACTTC.